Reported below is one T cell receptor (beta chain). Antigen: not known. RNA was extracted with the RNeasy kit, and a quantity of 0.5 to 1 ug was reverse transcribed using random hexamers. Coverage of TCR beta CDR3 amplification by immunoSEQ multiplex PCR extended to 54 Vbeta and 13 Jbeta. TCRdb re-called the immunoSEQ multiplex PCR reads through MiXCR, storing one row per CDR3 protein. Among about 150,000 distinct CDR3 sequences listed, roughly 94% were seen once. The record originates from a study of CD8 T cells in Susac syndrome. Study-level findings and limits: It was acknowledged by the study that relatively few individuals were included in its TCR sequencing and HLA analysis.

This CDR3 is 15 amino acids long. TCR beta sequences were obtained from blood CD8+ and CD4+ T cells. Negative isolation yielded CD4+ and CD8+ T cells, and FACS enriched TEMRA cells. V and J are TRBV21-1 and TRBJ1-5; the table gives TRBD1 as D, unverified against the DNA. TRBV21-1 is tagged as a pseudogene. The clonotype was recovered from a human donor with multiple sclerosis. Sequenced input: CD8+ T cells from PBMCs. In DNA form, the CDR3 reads TGTGCCAGCAGCCCAAAGGACAGACCCAATCAGCCCCAGCATTTT. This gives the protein CASSPKDRPNQPQHF.